A single sample is the source of the 16 T cell receptor beta chains below, sequenced in a study of OX40 agonist ivuxolimab in advanced cancers. The protocol was immunoSEQ multiplex PCR, while the TCRdb copy is restricted to in-frame clones and leaves out a portion. The sample yields about 82,000 clones, roughly 92% seen once. Material: CD4+ or CD8+ T cells sorted from blood, obtained in a trial of the OX40 agonist ivuxolimab. The receptors derive from an adult with an advanced solid tumor such as melanoma, head and neck, liver or kidney cancer.

J is TRBJ1-6 and V is TRBV6-5; 8 nucleotides agree with TRBD1. The CDR3 runs 15 residues. Losses at the gene ends were 0 bases for V and 6 bases for J; bases not matched to a gene: 1. Germline loops: CDR1 MNHEY, CDR2 SVGAGI. The CDR3 spells CASSYSTGVNSPLHF. For the CDR3, the DNA is TGTGCCAGCAGTTACTCGACAGGGGTTAATTCACCCCTCCACTTT.

This chain connects TRBV6-1 to TRBJ2-7; TRBD2 matches 10 bases. With 6 bases clipped from V and 4 bases from J, the junction kept 6 bases outside the gene matches. CDR1 is MNHNS, CDR2 SASEGT, per germline. The CDR3 has 14 amino acids. This CDR3 is CASRHSGGSYEQYF. The CDR3 DNA reads TGTGCCAGCAGACATAGCGGGGGGTCGTACGAGCAGTACTTC.

The chain carries TRBV11-3 and TRBJ2-3; D is uncertain. V was cut by 3 bases and J by 2 bases, with 18 bases left in between. This CDR3 region has 17 residues. Germline-derived CDR1 and CDR2 are SGHNT and YENEEA. The CDR3 here is CASSFFGGERNTDTQYF. In DNA form, the CDR3 reads TGTGCCAGCAGCTTCTTTGGCGGTGAGAGAAACACAGATACGCAGTATTTT.

The CDR3 DNA is TGTGCCAGCAGCCTAGGGGGGGACTATGGAAACACCATATATTTT. It yields the protein CASSLGGDYGNTIYF. This rearrangement joins TRBV5-4 to TRBJ1-3; D might be TRBD1 (6 bases). The CDR3 spans 15 residues. The germline V gene has CDR1 SGHNT and CDR2 YYREEE (reference sequence). V was shortened by 4 bases and J by 3 bases, with 14 bases between the two germline ends.

The genes are TRBV18 and TRBJ2-5, with TRBD1 matching over 7 bases. The CDR3 loop spans 13 amino acids. V lost 8 bases to trimming and J lost 2 bases; unmatched junction nucleotides: 5. Germline CDR1 and CDR2: KGHSH and LQKENI. CDR3 protein: CASTTGSQETQYF. The CDR3, as DNA: TGTGCCAGCACGACAGGGTCACAAGAGACCCAGTACTTC.

J is TRBJ2-5 and V is TRBV18, with TRBD1 identical over 9 bases. CDR3 size: 16 residues. Trimming at V came to 4 bases and at J to 4 bases, leaving 10 bases not matched to a gene. CDR1 is KGHSH and CDR2 is LQKENI in the germline V gene. CDR3 sequence (DNA): TGTGCCAGCTCACTAAATACCCCGACAGGGGGAGAGACCCAGTACTTC. This translates into CASSLNTPTGGETQYF. Variable domain in full (rest from reference TRBV18 and TRBJ2-5): NAGVMQNPRHLVRRRGQEARLRCSPMKGHSHVYWYRQLPEEGLKFMVYLQKENIIDESGMPKERFSAEFPKEGPSILRIQQVVRGDSAAYFCASSLNTPTGGETQYFGPGTRLLVL.

The chain combines TRBV11-2 with TRBJ1-1, with 9 bases aligning to TRBD1. With V trimmed by 5 bases and J by 4 bases, 14 bases remained unmatched. Germline loops: CDR1 SGHAT, CDR2 FQNNGV. The CDR3 contains 17 residues. CDR3 residues: CASSRGYRGLRGTEAFF. The CDR3 DNA sequence: TGTGCCAGCAGCCGCGGGTACAGGGGGCTTAGGGGCACTGAAGCTTTCTTT.

The rearrangement links TRBV7-9 to TRBJ2-7; 9 nucleotides match TRBD1. Trimming cost V 5 bases and J 5 bases; bases outside gene matches: 4. The CDR3 contains 13 residues. Per the germline V gene, CDR1 is SEHNR and CDR2 is FQNEAQ (reference sequence). The CDR3 here is CASSPRTGDEQYF. The CDR3 nucleotides are TGTGCCAGCAGCCCACGGACAGGGGACGAGCAGTACTTC. Drawing the rest from reference TRBV7-9 and TRBJ2-7, the complete variable domain is DTGVSQNPRHKITKRGQNVTFRCDPISEHNRLYWYRQTLGQGPEFLTYFQNEAQLEKSRLLSDRFSAERPKGSFSTLEIQRTEQGDSAMYLCASSPRTGDEQYFGPGTRLTVT.

This clone came up once. The chain couples TRBV10-1 to TRBJ2-7, with D perhaps matching TRBD1 or TRBD2 (5 bases each). The V and J ends lost 2 bases and 0 bases respectively, with 11 bases between them. The V gene's germline CDR1 is WNHNN and CDR2 SYGVQD (reference sequence). CDR3 length equals 15 residues. The CDR3: CASSETAGSSYEQYF. In nucleotides, the CDR3 is TGCGCCAGCAGTGAGACAGCAGGGAGCTCCTACGAGCAGTACTTC.

This chain joins TRBV13 and TRBJ1-2; 8 nucleotides line up with TRBD1. Germline trimming cut 2 bases from V and 5 bases from J; bases unmatched to any gene: 16. The CDR3 covers 18 residues. Germline CDR1 is PRHDT and CDR2 is FYEKMQ (reference sequence). This CDR3 reads CASSLLGFGQGDEYGYTF. The CDR3 DNA reads TGTGCCAGCAGCTTACTTGGGTTCGGACAGGGAGATGAGTATGGCTACACCTTC.

In its sample, this clone was seen a few times. The chain combines TRBV13 with TRBJ2-2; D remains ambiguous. CDR1 is PRHDT, CDR2 FYEKMQ, per germline (reference sequence). The CDR3 length is 15 residues. V was pared by 0 bases and J by 1 base, with 6 bases between. The CDR3 sequence is CASSLGTLNTGELFF. The CDR3 bases are TGTGCCAGCAGCTTAGGGACTCTGAACACCGGGGAGCTGTTTTTT.

The V gene is TRBV27, the J gene TRBJ1-5; 8 bases line up with TRBD1. The germline CDR1 and CDR2 sequences are MNHEY and SMNVEV (reference sequence). The CDR3 is 17 residues long. Trimming removed 5 bases from V and 6 bases from J; junction bases left unmatched: 15. In DNA, the CDR3 is TGTGCCAGCAGTCCCTCAGGGGGCCTTCACGCGGGTCAGCCCCAGCATTTT. Protein sequence: CASSPSGGLHAGQPQHF.

V is TRBV10-2 and J is TRBJ2-2; a possible D gene is TRBD1 (6 bases). V shed 6 bases and J shed 8 bases, with 19 bases lying between them. The CDR3 is 15 amino acids. From germline, CDR1 is WSHSY and CDR2 SAAADI. CDR3 region: CASSDVAGVEGELFF. Here the CDR3 DNA reads TGCGCCAGCAGCGACGTCGCAGGGGTGGAAGGGGAGCTGTTTTTT.

This clone was recorded once. The genes are TRBV6-1 and TRBJ1-2; 7 bases are a match to TRBD1. V was clipped by 8 bases and J by 2 bases; unmatched bases: 8. CDR3 length: 14 residues. The germline V gene encodes CDR1 MNHNS and CDR2 SASEGT. This CDR3 reads CASVSDRVNYGYTF. The DNA of the CDR3 is TGTGCCAGCGTTTCCGACAGGGTCAACTATGGCTACACCTTC.

The rearrangement joins TRBV5-1 to TRBJ2-2; 8 bases fit TRBD2. The CDR3 runs to 16 residues. In germline, CDR1 is SGHRS, CDR2 YFSETQ. V dropped 0 bases and J dropped 0; count of bases not matched to a gene: 1. This CDR3 reads CASSLAGGANTGELFF. CDR3 nucleotides: TGCGCCAGCAGCTTGGCCGGGGGGGCGAACACCGGGGAGCTGTTTTTT.

This chain uses TRBV30 with TRBJ1-2; unclear D gene. The CDR3 extends over 14 amino acids. V gave up 0 bases and J gave up 0 bases, with 8 bases separating them. Germline V gene sequence: CDR1 GTSNPN, CDR2 SVGIG (reference sequence). The chain's CDR3 is CAWSVRTANYGYTF. The DNA for the CDR3 is TGTGCCTGGAGTGTCCGGACGGCTAACTATGGCTACACCTTC.